Below, 20 T cell receptor beta chains from the same sample are listed, as sequenced in a study of metastatic and nonmetastatic thyroid tumors. TCRdb re-called the PCR reads with MiXCR. The data hold 15,000 or so clones, with 26% observed a single time. Thyroid surgery was performed in patients who had received no treatment beforehand. Sequencing was done on a sample of tumor tissue. The receptors derive from a female donor with papillary thyroid cancer or a benign thyroid nodule (not recorded which). Some clones in this sample may be carry-over from other donors' samples.

In its sample, this clone was seen many times. Within the sample, other DNA sequences also encode this same CDR3. The rearrangement links TRBV5-1 to TRBJ1-3; possible D gene TRBD1, 5 bases. V lost 4 bases and J lost 2, with 13 bases in between. The CDR3 sequence is 15 residues long. The V gene's germline CDR1 is SGHRS and CDR2 YFSETQ. CDR3 amino acids: CASSIPRGAGNTIYF. For the CDR3, the DNA is TGCGCCAGCAGCATCCCTCGAGGGGCTGGAAACACCATATATTTT. Supplemented by reference TRBV5-1 and TRBJ1-3, the full variable domain reads KAGVTQTPRYLIKTRGQQVTLSCSPISGHRSVSWYQQTPGQGLQFLFEYFSETQRNKGNFPGRFSGRQFSNSRSEMNVSTLELGDSALYLCASSIPRGAGNTIYFGEGSWLTVV.

This clone was observed at least ten times. The rearrangement links TRBV18 to TRBJ1-1; 8 positions agree with TRBD1. This CDR3 region has 13 residues. Losses at the gene ends were 5 bases for V and 3 bases for J; bases not matched to a gene: 2. The germline V gene encodes CDR1 KGHSH and CDR2 LQKENI. The CDR3 nucleotides are TGTGCCAGCTCATCGGGACAGGACACTGAAGCTTTCTTT. This gives the protein CASSSGQDTEAFF.

As regards this clone: Mismatch with germline at one junction end may stem from a read error. V gene TRBV11-2 combines with J gene TRBJ2-2; tentative D call: TRBD2 (6 bases). The CDR3 spans 15 residues. CDR1 and CDR2 (germline): SGHAT, FQNNGV. The CDR3 region is CASSGRRAGTWELFF. CDR3 sequence (DNA): TGTGCCAGCAGCGGCCGGAGGGCCGGCACCTGGGAGCTGTTTTTT.

This clone showed up just once. The rearrangement uses TRBV14 and TRBJ2-3, with TRBD2 as a possible D gene (6 bases). V lost 0 bases to trimming and J lost 0 bases, with 13 bases between them. The CDR3 length is 17 residues. Germline V gene sequence: CDR1 SGHDN, CDR2 FVKESK. The CDR3 spells CASSQDVASVSTDTQYF. DNA for the CDR3: TGTGCCAGCAGCCAAGATGTGGCTAGCGTAAGCACAGATACGCAGTATTTT.

CDR3 in DNA: TGTGCCAGCAGCTCGACCAAAACCTACGAGCAGTACTTC. Its protein product is CASSSTKTYEQYF. The chain has TRBV7-8 and TRBJ2-7; D is unresolved. Germline V gene data show CDR1 as SGHVS and CDR2 as FQNEAQ. The CDR3 has 13 residues. V was trimmed by 4 bases and J by 2 bases, leaving 9 bases between them.

The sample holds many counts of this clone. CDR3 in amino acids: CASSLMGSYEQYF. In DNA, the CDR3 is TGTGCCAGCAGTTTGATGGGGTCCTACGAGCAGTACTTC. The J gene is TRBJ2-7, the V gene TRBV27; D remains ambiguous. Germline V gives CDR1 MNHEY, CDR2 SMNVEV (reference sequence). The V and J ends lost 3 bases and 1 base respectively, with 7 bases between them. The CDR3 covers 13 residues.

The V and J genes are TRBV7-9 and TRBJ2-5; D might be TRBD2 (6 bases). Germline V gene data show CDR1 as SEHNR and CDR2 as FQNEAQ (reference sequence). Trimming pared 5 bases from V and 0 bases from J, leaving 13 bases between. The CDR3 is 15 amino acids. The DNA for the CDR3 is TGTGCCAGCAGCCCCGGGGGTCCGTACCAAGAGACCCAGTACTTC. Its protein is CASSPGGPYQETQYF. Full variable domain (outside the CDR3, taken from reference TRBV7-9 and TRBJ2-5): DTGVSQNPRHKITKRGQNVTFRCDPISEHNRLYWYRQTLGQGPEFLTYFQNEAQLEKSRLLSDRFSAERPKGSFSTLEIQRTEQGDSAMYLCASSPGGPYQETQYFGPGTRLLVL.

V gene TRBV2 combines with J gene TRBJ2-1, with TRBD2 identical over 8 bases. This CDR3 has 14 amino acids. The germline gives CDR1 SNHLY, CDR2 FYNNEI. V trimming: 3 bases; J trimming: 4 bases; junction bases outside the gene matches: 2. The CDR3 coding sequence is TGTGCCAGCAGTGATAGCGGGATTTACAATGAGCAGTTCTTC. Protein product: CASSDSGIYNEQFF.

As regards this clone: Relative to the germline gene, one junction end is altered; a read error may explain this. The chain recombines TRBV6-2 or TRBV6-3 with TRBJ1-6; the D is unclear. The CDR3 extends over 13 amino acids. CDR1 and CDR2 from the germline V gene are MNHEY and SVGEGT. CDR3 residues: CASSSGIISPPHF. As DNA, the CDR3 is TGTGCCAGCAGTTCCGGTATAATCTCCCCCCCCCACTTT.

This clone was seen a handful of times. V gene TRBV12-5 combines with J gene TRBJ2-7; no clear D gene. Germline lookup yields CDR1 LGHNT and CDR2 FRNRAP. Trimming shortened V by 3 bases and J by 3 bases, and 12 bases separated the two germline ends. This CDR3 region has 14 residues. In nucleotides, the CDR3 is TGTGCTAGTGGTTTTGCCCATGGCAGCTACGAGCAGTACTTC. Translation gives CASGFAHGSYEQYF.

This clone was counted at least ten times. The chain carries TRBV6-2 or TRBV6-3 and TRBJ1-3, with D maybe TRBD1 (6 bases). The germline V gene has CDR1 MNHEY and CDR2 SVGEGT. This CDR3 is built from 20 residues. V dropped 0 bases and J dropped 4 bases, with 25 bases sitting between them. The CDR3 region has the DNA TGTGCCAGCAGTTACTCTCCGTACAGGGCCCCAGGGGTTGTGGGAAACACCATATATTTT. Its translation is CASSYSPYRAPGVVGNTIYF.

This clone was observed many times. The chain joins TRBV29-1 to TRBJ1-2, with D possibly TRBD1 on 5 matching bases. Germline assignment: CDR1 SQVTM and CDR2 ANQGSEA. Deletions cut 3 bases from V and 6 bases from J, with 14 bases between. The CDR3 spans 13 residues. In DNA, the CDR3 is TGCAGCGTTGAGGGTCGGGGGTTGGATGGCTACACCTTC. The encoded protein is CSVEGRGLDGYTF.

This clone qualifies as medium-sized (0.01 to 0.1%). The V and J genes are TRBV2 and TRBJ1-5; D not resolved. The CDR3 runs 14 residues. CDR1 is SNHLY, CDR2 FYNNEI, per germline. Trimming shortened V by 5 bases and J by 0 bases, and 8 bases separated the two germline ends. CDR3 sequence reads: CASSQVYSNQPQHF. Here the CDR3 DNA reads TGTGCCAGCAGTCAAGTTTATAGCAATCAGCCCCAGCATTTT. Drawing the rest from reference TRBV2 and TRBJ1-5, the complete variable domain is EPEVTQTPSHQVTQMGQEVILRCVPISNHLYFYWYRQILGQKVEFLVSFYNNEISEKSEIFDDQFSVERPDGSNFTLKIRSTKLEDSAMYFCASSQVYSNQPQHFGDGTRLSIL.

This clone is classed as medium-sized (0.01 to 0.1%). This chain connects TRBV27 to TRBJ2-7, with D tentatively TRBD1 or TRBD2 (6 bases each). The CDR3 consists of 15 residues. Between the trimmed V and J ends, which lost 5 bases and 4 bases, there was a span of 18 bases. CDR1 and CDR2 from the germline V gene are MNHEY and SMNVEV (reference sequence). CDR3 sequence: CASSQTGANRYEQYF. Here the CDR3 DNA reads TGTGCCAGCAGTCAGACGGGGGCGAACAGATACGAGCAGTACTTC.

Only a few counts were recorded for this clone. A read error is possible here, since a much larger clone lies one base away. The rearrangement links TRBV7-3 to TRBJ2-2, with D perhaps assigned TRBD1 or TRBD2 (6 bases each). Trimming removed 1 base at V and 6 bases at J, with 9 bases between. Germline CDR1 and CDR2: SGHTA and FQGTGA. This CDR3 is built from 14 residues. The DNA for the CDR3 is TGTGCCAGCAGCTTAAAAGGGGGGTCCGGGGAGCTGTTTTTT. Amino acid sequence: CASSLKGGSGELFF.

This clone was seen more than once but under ten times. A read error may be the cause here, since a much bigger clone is one base away. The V call is TRBV25-1, the J call TRBJ2-3; 8 nucleotides line up with TRBD2. This CDR3 spans 18 amino acids. Germline CDR1 is MGHDK and CDR2 is SYGVNS. CDR3 sequence (DNA): TGTGCTCCGGGGGGGGAGGTGCGAACGGGCACGCGCACAGATACGCAGTATTTT. It translates to CAPGGEVRTGTRTDTQYF.

J is TRBJ2-1 and V is TRBV5-1; D not certain. V lost 3 bases to trimming and J lost 2 bases, with 15 bases between them. The length of the CDR3 is 16 residues. Germline V gene sequence: CDR1 SGHRS, CDR2 YFSETQ. The CDR3 DNA reads TGCGCCAGCAGCTCCGTCCCGGCTGGAGCCTACAATGAGCAGTTCTTC. This codes for CASSSVPAGAYNEQFF.

The V and J genes are TRBV3-1 and TRBJ1-1, with D possibly matching TRBD1 (5 bases). The CDR3 is 11 residues long. The V end lost 7 bases, the J end lost 8 bases, and 11 bases lay between the germline ends. The V gene's germline CDR1 is LGHDT and CDR2 YNNKEL (reference sequence). For the CDR3, the DNA is TGTGCCAGCAACTCGAAGGGGGAAGCTTTCTTT. Translated: CASNSKGEAFF.

CDR3 amino acids: CSAQGGAESYEQYF. The DNA of the CDR3 is TGCAGTGCCCAAGGGGGGGCAGAGTCCTACGAGCAGTACTTC. J is TRBJ2-7 and V is TRBV20-1; possibly TRBD2 for D (7 bases). V shed 6 bases and J shed 1 base, with 16 bases lying between them. This CDR3 has 14 residues. From germline, CDR1 is DFQATT and CDR2 SNEGSKA (reference sequence).

The gene calls are TRBV13 and TRBJ2-7, with D perhaps given as TRBD1 or TRBD2 (5 bases each). From germline, CDR1 is PRHDT and CDR2 FYEKMQ (reference sequence). V lost 4 bases, J lost 3 bases, and 13 bases lay in between. The CDR3 has 14 amino acids. The CDR3 protein is CASSSGTGNYEQYF. The CDR3 bases are TGTGCCAGCAGCTCTGGGACGGGGAACTACGAGCAGTACTTC.